The 20 T cell receptor beta chains below come from one sample, sequenced in a study of blood T cell repertoires in COVID-19. Profiling relied on immunoSEQ multiplex PCR, and the TCRdb table lists in-frame clones only, not all of them. Here the sample spans approximately 260,000 clones, roughly 90% being singletons. Sequences were obtained from peripheral blood. The receptors derive from a man aged 55 to 70 who had recovered from COVID-19.

This chain connects TRBV18 to TRBJ2-3; no clear D gene. Trimming stripped 6 bases from V and 1 base from J, with 5 bases between. Germline values: CDR1 KGHSH, CDR2 LQKENI. The CDR3 is 12 amino acids. The CDR3 DNA follows: TGTGCCAGCTCCCCGGGCACAGATACGCAGTATTTT. Translated, it gives CASSPGTDTQYF.

V is TRBV10-2 and J is TRBJ1-5, with TRBD1 matching 8 bases. Germline V CDR1 and CDR2: WSHSY, SAAADI. V lost 6 bases to trimming and J lost 7 bases; unmatched junction nucleotides: 17. This CDR3 contains 17 residues. This CDR3 is CASSPRRDRGWDQPQHF. CDR3 DNA sequence: TGCGCCAGCAGCCCGCGCCGAGACAGGGGATGGGACCAGCCCCAGCATTTT.

The rearrangement links TRBV27 to TRBJ2-1; D might be TRBD1 (8 bases). The CDR3 contains 12 residues. The germline V gene encodes CDR1 MNHEY and CDR2 SMNVEV (reference sequence). Between the trimmed V and J ends, which lost 8 bases and 15 bases, there was a span of 20 bases. As DNA, the CDR3 is TGTGCCAGCGCTCTAACAGGGGGGGGGTCGTTCTTC. Protein: CASALTGGGSFF.

This clone was observed a handful of times. The chain joins TRBV19 to TRBJ1-5; 7 nucleotides match TRBD1. Looked up from germline, CDR1 is LNHDA and CDR2 is SQIVND (reference sequence). V trimming: 6 bases; J trimming: 5 bases; junction bases outside the gene matches: 10. This CDR3 region has 15 residues. CDR3 loop: CASSPTGQRYQPQHF. As DNA, the CDR3 is TGTGCCAGTAGCCCAACGGGACAGCGTTATCAGCCCCAGCATTTT. The variable domain in full, with the rest retrieved from reference TRBV19 and TRBJ1-5, is DGGITQSPKYLFRKEGQNVTLSCEQNLNHDAMYWYRQDPGQGLRLIYYSQIVNDFQKGDIAEGYSVSREKKESFPLTVTSAQKNPTAFYLCASSPTGQRYQPQHFGDGTRLSIL.

This clone showed up just once. The chain combines TRBV4-2 with TRBJ2-3, with 7 bases aligning to TRBD2. The length of the CDR3 is 15 residues. Per the germline V gene, CDR1 is LGHNA and CDR2 is YNFKEQ. V lost 4 bases, J lost 3 bases, and 7 bases stayed unmatched. For the CDR3, the DNA is TGTGCCAGCAGCCCGCGACTAGCTGCAACAGATACGCAGTATTTT. Its protein product is CASSPRLAATDTQYF.

The chain uses TRBV2 and TRBJ1-6, with unresolved D. The germline CDR1 and CDR2 sequences are SNHLY and FYNNEI. The CDR3 has 13 amino acids. Trimming shortened V by 4 bases and J by 14 bases, and 15 bases separated the two germline ends. In DNA form, the CDR3 reads TGTGCCAGCAGTGTTAGCGGCAGAAGGTCCCTCCACTTT. Translated, it gives CASSVSGRRSLHF.

The CDR3 reads CASSLGGPSTDTQYF. Here the CDR3 DNA reads TGTGCCAGCAGCTTGGGGGGGCCTAGCACAGATACGCAGTATTTT. V is TRBV5-4 and J is TRBJ2-3; TRBD1 is a possible D gene (6 bases). V lost 0 bases to trimming and J lost 0 bases, with 8 bases between them. Germline CDR1 is SGHNT and CDR2 is YYREEE (reference sequence). The length of the CDR3 is 15 residues.

The J gene is TRBJ2-3, the V gene TRBV5-1; TRBD1 matches at 7 bases. The germline gives CDR1 SGHRS, CDR2 YFSETQ. The J segment lost 9 bases and the V segment lost 4 bases, leaving 11 bases of the junction unmatched. The CDR3 spans 14 residues. The CDR3 nucleotides are TGCGCCAGCAGCATCTCTCGACAGGGCGACACGCAGTATTTT. Translated: CASSISRQGDTQYF.

The chain is built from TRBV27 and TRBJ1-6; D perhaps matches TRBD1 (5 bases). Germline V gene sequence: CDR1 MNHEY, CDR2 SMNVEV (reference sequence). Trimming pared 3 bases from V and 11 bases from J, leaving 11 bases between. CDR3 size: 13 residues. The CDR3 sequence is CASSLQGLTPLHF. The CDR3 DNA follows: TGTGCCAGCAGTTTGCAGGGTTTGACACCCCTCCACTTT.

The J gene is TRBJ2-5, the V gene TRBV13, with 12 nucleotides matching TRBD2. CDR3 size: 16 residues. V lost 5 bases to trimming and J lost 2 bases; unmatched junction nucleotides: 6. Germline V gene lookup returns CDR1 PRHDT and CDR2 FYEKMQ (reference sequence). Here the CDR3 DNA reads TGTGCCAGCAGCCAACGACTAGCGGGGGATCAAGAGACCCAGTACTTC. Its protein product is CASSQRLAGDQETQYF.

The gene calls are TRBV6-1 and TRBJ2-1; TRBD2 is a possible D gene (6 bases). CDR1 and CDR2 from the germline V gene are MNHNS and SASEGT. V dropped 3 bases and J dropped 5 bases, with 20 bases sitting between them. The CDR3 is 17 residues long. The CDR3 DNA reads TGTGCCAGCAGTGATCTCGGGCGTATCGGGAGCCACAATGAGCAGTTCTTC. Encoded protein: CASSDLGRIGSHNEQFF.

The CDR3 DNA is TGTGCCACCAGCTTAGGGGCCATTCAGTACTTC. Protein: CATSLGAIQYF. The genes are TRBV24-1 and TRBJ2-4; D might be TRBD1 (5 bases). In germline, CDR1 is KGHDR, CDR2 SFDVKD. Trimming shortened V by 7 bases and J by 9 bases, and 9 bases separated the two germline ends. This CDR3 is built from 11 residues.

This chain uses TRBV29-1 with TRBJ2-1, with 7 bases fitting TRBD1. Germline trimming cut 6 bases from V and 4 bases from J; bases unmatched to any gene: 3. The CDR3 runs 12 residues. The germline V gene encodes CDR1 SQVTM and CDR2 ANQGSEA. The CDR3, as DNA: TGCAGCGTCGGGACAGAATACAATGAGCAGTTCTTC. Translating gives CSVGTEYNEQFF.

The chain has TRBV10-3 and TRBJ2-5; 7 bases line up with TRBD1. CDR3 length: 13 residues. Germline V gives CDR1 ENHRY, CDR2 SYGVKD. J was trimmed by 5 bases and V by 10 bases; bases with no gene match: 10. CDR3 in DNA: TGTGCCAGTAGGGGACAGTCTCTGGAGACCCAGTACTTC. This translates into CASRGQSLETQYF.

This clone was detected once. The chain combines TRBV27 with TRBJ1-6; D is perhaps TRBD1 (5 bases). The germline V gene has CDR1 MNHEY and CDR2 SMNVEV (reference sequence). The ends were cut back, 6 bases at V and 6 bases at J, with 15 bases in the middle. The CDR3 covers 15 residues. The CDR3 here is CASRGHSALNSPLHF. CDR3 DNA: TGTGCCAGCAGGGGGCACAGCGCCCTTAATTCACCCCTCCACTTT.

This chain's CDR3 is CASRLDSYNYGYTF. The CDR3 coding sequence is TGTGCCAGCAGATTGGACAGTTATAACTATGGCTACACCTTC. The genes are TRBV2 and TRBJ1-2, with a possible D match to TRBD1 (6 bases). This CDR3 contains 14 residues. V was pared by 6 bases and J by 1 base, with 12 bases between. Germline V gene sequence: CDR1 SNHLY, CDR2 FYNNEI. The variable domain in full, completed from reference TRBV2 and TRBJ1-2, reads EPEVTQTPSHQVTQMGQEVILRCVPISNHLYFYWYRQILGQKVEFLVSFYNNEISEKSEIFDDQFSVERPDGSNFTLKIRSTKLEDSAMYFCASRLDSYNYGYTFGSGTRLTVV.

This clone was seen a handful of times. This same CDR3 is encoded by further DNA sequences in the sample. The chain is built from TRBV20-1 and TRBJ1-1; D call uncertain. The CDR3 contains 11 residues. Trimming pared 4 bases from V and 1 base from J, leaving 4 bases between. CDR1 DFQATT and CDR2 SNEGSKA come from the germline V gene (reference sequence). The CDR3 nucleotides read TGCAGTGCTACTCGGAACACTGAAGCTTTCTTT. Residues: CSATRNTEAFF.

The CDR3 loop is CASSLDQGTGYYNEQFF. CDR3 nucleotides: TGTGCCAGCAGCTTAGATCAGGGGACAGGGTATTACAATGAGCAGTTCTTC. This chain uses TRBV11-2 with TRBJ2-1; 9 nucleotides match TRBD1. This CDR3 has 17 residues. Germline CDR1 reads SGHAT; CDR2 reads FQNNGV. Trimming took 0 bases from V and 4 from J; bases not matched to a gene: 7.

The rearrangement joins TRBV7-9 to TRBJ2-1; D gene uncertain. V shed 2 bases and J shed 6 bases, with 11 bases lying between them. The CDR3 totals 14 residues. CDR1 is SEHNR, CDR2 FQNEAQ, per germline (reference sequence). CDR3 sequence (DNA): TGTGCCAGCAGCTTATACTCCGACACCAATGAGCAGTTCTTC. It specifies CASSLYSDTNEQFF.

V usage is TRBV9 and J usage is TRBJ1-5; a weak D match, TRBD1 (6 bases). V dropped 0 bases and J dropped 2 bases, with 6 bases sitting between them. Germline CDR1 reads SGDLS; CDR2 reads YYNGEE. The CDR3 runs 14 residues. The CDR3 DNA follows: TGTGCCAGCAGCGTAGACAGGGGCAATCAGCCCCAGCATTTT. Its translation: CASSVDRGNQPQHF.